Below are 9 T cell receptor beta chains sequenced from a single sample in a study of cytomegalovirus exposure and HLA in healthy donors (dated by TCRdb to the late 2010s). Receptor libraries were prepared by the immunoSEQ multiplex PCR assay. The multiplex PCR relied on a mix of 60 forward primers for TCR Vbeta segments and 13 reverse primers for TCR Jbeta segments. As stored in TCRdb, this immuneACCESS dataset retains in-frame rearrangements with V and J assigned. A fraction of the clones does not appear; measured against another copy, unresolved V genes explain less than half of the discrepancy, and the remainder lacks a known reason. This sample is represented by 130,000 to 150,000 clones; approximately 68% of them were singletons. The ten largest clonotypes hold almost 4.5% of the sample. Specimen: PBMCs. The receptor source for this set is a man aged 55 to 69 in good health and CMV-seronegative.

This rearrangement joins TRBV7-8 to TRBJ1-1, with D uncertain. The ends were cut back, 0 bases at V and 1 base at J, with 6 bases in the middle. This CDR3 has 14 amino acids. Germline CDR1 and CDR2: SGHVS and FQNEAQ. CDR3 loop: CASSLALQNTEAFF. The CDR3 nucleotides read TGTGCCAGCAGCTTAGCGTTACAGAACACTGAAGCTTTCTTT.

The genes are TRBV19 and TRBJ1-1; D may be TRBD1 (6 bases). There are 13 residues in the CDR3. Germline V lookup: CDR1 LNHDA, CDR2 SQIVND (reference sequence). The germline V and J ends were trimmed by 7 bases and 1 base, with 10 bases remaining between them. The CDR3 here is CASNRQANTEAFF. The DNA of the CDR3 is TGTGCCAGTAATCGACAGGCGAACACTGAAGCTTTCTTT.

This chain links TRBV2 with TRBJ2-5, with 16 nucleotides matching TRBD2. V lost 6 bases and J lost 5; bases outside the gene matches: 6. Germline V CDR1 and CDR2: SNHLY, FYNNEI. The CDR3 extends over 16 amino acids. Here the CDR3 DNA reads TGTGCCAGCAGGGCTCCGGGACTAGCGGGAGGGGAGACCCAGTACTTC. This gives the protein CASRAPGLAGGETQYF.

The V and J genes are TRBV4-2 and TRBJ2-1; 7 bases agree with TRBD2. CDR1 LGHNA and CDR2 YNFKEQ come from the germline V gene. The CDR3 covers 17 residues. The junction had 13 bases not matched to a gene; V was cut back by 1 base and J by 7 bases. CDR3 nucleotide sequence: TGTGCCAGCAGCCAAGTGGCTAGCGGTCCTAGGGGAAATGAGCAGTTCTTC. It is translated as CASSQVASGPRGNEQFF.

The DNA for the CDR3 is TGTGCTAGTGGTTTGGGGGTCGGGGGCACTGAAGCTTTCTTT. It is translated as CASGLGVGGTEAFF. This chain joins TRBV12-5 and TRBJ1-1, with D possibly being TRBD1 (5 bases). CDR3 length: 14 amino acids. Deletions cut 1 base from V and 4 bases from J, with 10 bases between. CDR1 and CDR2 from the germline V gene are LGHNT and FRNRAP.

This chain joins TRBV6-5 and TRBJ2-7; D gene uncertain. V shed 6 bases and J shed 4 bases, with 7 bases lying between them. The V gene's germline CDR1 is MNHEY and CDR2 SVGAGI. The CDR3 contains 11 residues. The CDR3 loop reads CASRYRYEQYF. The CDR3 DNA reads TGTGCCAGCAGGTATAGATACGAGCAGTACTTC.

In its sample, this clone was seen a few times. The V and J genes are TRBV27 and TRBJ1-1, with 11 nucleotides matching TRBD1. Germline assignment: CDR1 MNHEY and CDR2 SMNVEV (reference sequence). Trimming took 4 bases from V and 0 from J; bases not matched to a gene: 13. CDR3 size: 19 residues. The CDR3 DNA follows: TGTGCCAGCAGTTCTTACGCCGGGACAGGGGGAAGGATGAACACTGAAGCTTTCTTT. Protein product: CASSSYAGTGGRMNTEAFF.

CDR3 nucleotide sequence: TGTGCCAGCACCCCCACAGTAGCGGGGGAGCAAGAGACCCAGTACTTC. As protein: CASTPTVAGEQETQYF. The chain couples TRBV28 to TRBJ2-5, with 9 bases identical to TRBD2. Germline assignment: CDR1 MDHEN and CDR2 SYDVKM. The CDR3 length is 16 residues. J was trimmed by 2 bases and V by 7 bases; bases with no gene match: 11. The entire variable domain, with the rest obtained from reference TRBV28 and TRBJ2-5, is as follows: DVKVTQSSRYLVKRTGEKVFLECVQDMDHENMFWYRQDPGLGLRLIYFSYDVKMKEKGDIPEGYSVSREKKERFSLILESASTNQTSMYLCASTPTVAGEQETQYFGPGTRLLVL.

CDR3 residues: CASSLPGQGEYEQYF. For the CDR3, the DNA is TGTGCCAGCAGTTTACCGGGACAGGGGGAATACGAGCAGTACTTC. The gene calls are TRBV28 and TRBJ2-7, with 11 positions matching TRBD1. CDR3 length: 15 amino acids. With 2 bases clipped from V and 4 bases from J, the junction kept 4 bases outside the gene matches. CDR1 and CDR2 from the germline V gene are MDHEN and SYDVKM.